These 8 T cell receptor beta chains were all obtained from the same sample, sequenced in a study of blood T cell repertoires in COVID-19. Generated by immunoSEQ multiplex PCR, the TCRdb table keeps only in-frame clones and is missing some. The table includes just under 90,000 clones, about two thirds detected once. Material for sequencing was peripheral blood. The source of these receptors is a woman older than 75 with acute or convalescent COVID-19.

The V and J genes are TRBV6-5 and TRBJ1-5, with D hard to call. Germline CDR1 reads MNHEY; CDR2 reads SVGAGI. CDR3 length: 15 residues. Trimming cost V 8 bases and J 1 base, with 15 bases left between them. The CDR3 reads CASRPRAGSNQPQHF. In DNA, the CDR3 is TGTGCCAGCCGCCCGAGGGCAGGAAGCAATCAGCCCCAGCATTTT.

This clone was observed once. The chain uses TRBV5-1 and TRBJ2-1; D perhaps matches TRBD2 (5 bases). Germline-derived CDR1 and CDR2 are SGHRS and YFSETQ. The V and J ends lost 3 bases and 0 bases respectively, with 10 bases between them. The CDR3 is 15 residues long. The CDR3 loop is CASSWRTVSYNEQFF. DNA for the CDR3: TGCGCCAGCAGCTGGAGGACGGTCTCCTACAATGAGCAGTTCTTC.

The sample holds one count of this clone. The rearrangement uses TRBV7-2 and TRBJ1-6; weak D call: TRBD1 (5 bases). Trimming took off 2 bases at V and 0 bases at J, with 11 bases between the two ends. Germline V gives CDR1 SGHTA, CDR2 FQGNSA. The CDR3 is 17 residues long. The CDR3 spells CASSLRGGSSYNSPLHF. In nucleotides, the CDR3 is TGTGCCAGCAGCTTACGTGGGGGGAGCTCCTATAATTCACCCCTCCACTTT.

The rearrangement links TRBV5-4 to TRBJ2-3; 9 nucleotides match TRBD2. V shed 3 bases, J shed 0 bases, and the junction held 5 bases outside the gene matches. This CDR3 has 16 residues. Germline V CDR1 and CDR2: SGHNT, YYREEE (reference sequence). CDR3 sequence (DNA): TGTGCCAGCAGCTGGAGACTAGCGGCTAGCACAGATACGCAGTATTTT. This encodes CASSWRLAASTDTQYF.

This chain joins TRBV6-4 and TRBJ1-5; 8 bases agree with TRBD1. Germline V gene data show CDR1 as MRHNA and CDR2 as SNTAGT. With V trimmed by 2 bases and J by 5 bases, 5 bases remained unmatched. The CDR3 extends over 15 amino acids. CDR3 bases: TGTGCCAGCAGTGACCCAGGACAGGGCTATCAGCCCCAGCATTTT. Amino acid sequence: CASSDPGQGYQPQHF.

This chain joins TRBV5-6 and TRBJ1-2; the D gene is possibly TRBD1 (5 bases). The CDR3 covers 12 residues. Germline lookup yields CDR1 SGHDT and CDR2 YYEEEE. V lost 4 bases to trimming and J lost 6 bases, with 10 bases between them. CDR3 sequence: CASSLGPDGYTF. CDR3 coding DNA: TGTGCCAGCAGCCTGGGGCCCGATGGCTACACCTTC.

The chain carries TRBV28 and TRBJ2-1; 13 bases agree with TRBD2. Germline CDR1 and CDR2: MDHEN and SYDVKM. Unmatched junction bases numbered 12, after V lost 4 bases and J lost 6 bases. The CDR3 runs to 18 residues. CDR3 sequence reads: CASSSPTRLAGGLNEQFF. The CDR3 DNA follows: TGTGCCAGCAGTTCCCCCACCCGACTAGCGGGGGGCCTCAATGAGCAGTTCTTC.

The chain joins TRBV28 to TRBJ1-4, with 10 bases identical to TRBD1. The CDR3 sequence is 19 residues long. The trim removed 7 bases at V and 0 bases at J, leaving 14 bases unmatched. Germline V gives CDR1 MDHEN, CDR2 SYDVKM. CDR3 in amino acids: CASTATGGRSGATNEKLFF. CDR3 sequence (DNA): TGTGCCAGCACCGCGACAGGGGGCCGGTCAGGTGCAACTAATGAAAAACTGTTTTTT.